The sequence of this T cell receptor beta chain was determined in a study of T-cell memory formation after mild COVID-19. TCRdb processed the 5' RACE reads anew with MiXCR; each CDR3 protein has one entry. The sample lists about 250,000 distinct CDR3 sequences, 15% to 17% occurring once. The germline V gene encodes CDR1 MDHEN and CDR2 SYDVKM. V was clipped by 7 bases and J by 10 bases; unmatched bases: 6. The CDR3 is made up of 11 amino acids. The chain joins TRBV28 to TRBJ1-1; TRBD1 matches 7 bases. The sequence came from an adult woman who had mild COVID-19 (a few samples of this study predate the infection). Cell type and time point are not known. The source material was PBMCs or a T cell subset sorted from them (not recorded which). CDR3 nucleotides: TGTGCCAGCACCCTGGACAGGAGAGCTTTCTTT. It encodes CASTLDRRAFF.